This entry is about one T cell receptor beta chain. Its antigen is undetermined. The sample is drawn from a study of response to subunit inactivated influenza vaccine. Study results and caveats: Few additional T cells are recruited per seasonal influenza vaccination, authors suggested.

Germline V gene lookup returns CDR1 LNHDA and CDR2 SQIVND (reference sequence). Trimming removed 6 bases from V and 5 bases from J, with 11 bases in between. The CDR3 covers 12 residues. A single record per CDR3 protein comes from TCRdb applying MiXCR to the RT-PCR reads. This sample has about 570,000 distinct CDR3 sequences, with 10% to 15% found just once. The TCR comes from a man between 50 and 59 years old who received an inactivated influenza vaccine. The starting material was PBMCs from blood, obtained on the day of vaccination. The V and J genes are TRBV19 and TRBJ2-7; D not resolved. Written as DNA, the CDR3 is TGTGCCAGTAGGGGCTCCCTCAACGAGCAGTACTTC. This sequence encodes CASRGSLNEQYF.